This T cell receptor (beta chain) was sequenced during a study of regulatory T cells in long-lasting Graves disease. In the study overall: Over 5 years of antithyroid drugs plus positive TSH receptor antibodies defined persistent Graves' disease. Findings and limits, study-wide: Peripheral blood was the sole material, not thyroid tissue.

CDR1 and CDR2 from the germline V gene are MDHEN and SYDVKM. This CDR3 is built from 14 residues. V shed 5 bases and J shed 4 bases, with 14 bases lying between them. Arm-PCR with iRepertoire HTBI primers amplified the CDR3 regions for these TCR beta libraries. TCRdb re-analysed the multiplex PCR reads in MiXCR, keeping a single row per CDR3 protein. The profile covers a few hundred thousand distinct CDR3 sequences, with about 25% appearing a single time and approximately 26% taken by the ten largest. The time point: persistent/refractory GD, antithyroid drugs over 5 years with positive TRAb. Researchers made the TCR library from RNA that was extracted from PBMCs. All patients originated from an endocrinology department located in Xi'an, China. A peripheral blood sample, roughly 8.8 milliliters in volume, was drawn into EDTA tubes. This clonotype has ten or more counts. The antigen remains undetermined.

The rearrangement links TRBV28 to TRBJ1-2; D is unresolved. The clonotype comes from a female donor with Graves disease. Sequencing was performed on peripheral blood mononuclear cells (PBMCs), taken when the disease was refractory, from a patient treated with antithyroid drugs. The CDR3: CASSPITIPYGYTF. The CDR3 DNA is TGTGCCAGCAGTCCGATCACAATACCCTATGGCTACACCTTC.